This TCR beta chain was found in a study of blood T cell repertoires in COVID-19. The length of the CDR3 is 15 residues. CDR1 and CDR2 (germline): SGHTA, FQGNSA. V lost 1 base to trimming and J lost 1 base, with 7 bases between them. Participants came from some 23 US areas, aged roughly 18 to 95 years. Assay used: immunoSEQ multiplex PCR; TCRdb lists only in-frame clones, some missing. The table lists 300,000 to 400,000 clones, 85% to 90% of them singletons. This rearrangement joins TRBV7-2 to TRBJ2-2, with D possibly matching TRBD1 (5 bases). This clonotype originated in a woman in her thirties with acute COVID-19. Input material: PBMCs or T cells enriched from blood (not recorded which). For the CDR3, the DNA is TGTGCCAGCAGCTTAGGGGGCTTGAACACCGGGGAGCTGTTTTTT. Translating gives CASSLGGLNTGELFF. The whole variable domain, filled in from reference TRBV7-2 and TRBJ2-2, reads GAGVSQSPSNKVTEKGKDVELRCDPISGHTALYWYRQSLGQGLEFLIYFQGNSAPDKSGLPSDRFSAERTGGSVSTLTIQRTQQEDSAVYLCASSLGGLNTGELFFGEGSRLTVL.